Listed below are T cell receptor beta chains from one sample, sequenced in a study of blood T cell repertoires in COVID-19. Clones were read by immunoSEQ multiplex PCR, and TCRdb kept only the in-frame ones, dropping some. The sample contains 200,000 or so clones, approximately 84% of which appear only once. Input material: PBMCs or T cells enriched from blood (not recorded which). The source is a man between 40 and 49 years old who had recovered from COVID-19. Each CDR3 is given with its conserved first and last residue. D genes are given only for firm matches. The size field is filled for only some rows; it gives once, few, many or a size class.

>TRBD1|NA|TRBV3-1/TRBV3-2|TRBJ1-6
TGTGCCAGCAGCCTACCGGGACAGGGAACCCTAAGTTCACCCCTCCACTTT
CASSLPGQGTLSSPLHF
>TRBD1|NA|TRBV29-1|TRBJ2-5
TGCAGCGTTGGGACAGGGAAGGTAGAGACCCAGTACTTC
CSVGTGKVETQYF
>TRBD1|NA|TRBV5-1|TRBJ1-2
TGCGCCAGCAGCACAGCCCCGACAGGGCGAGGGAACTATGGCTACACCTTC
CASSTAPTGRGNYGYTF
>TRBD1|NA|TRBV6-5|TRBJ1-2
TGTGCCAGCAGTAAAACGAACAGGGGTGGCTACACCTTC
CASSKTNRGGYTF
>TRBD1|NA|TRBV15|TRBJ1-1
TGTGCCACTAGGACAGGGGAGGTGAACACTGAAGCTTTCTTT
CATRTGEVNTEAFF
>TRBD1|NA|TRBV18|TRBJ1-1
TGTGCCAGCTCACCCGCAGGGGGCCACACGTTATCTGAAGCTTTCTTT
CASSPAGGHTLSEAFF
>TRBD1|once|TRBV5-1|TRBJ1-6
TGCGCCAGCAGCCCGGGACAGGGGTTAACTAATTCACCCCTCCACTTT
CASSPGQGLTNSPLHF
>NA|NA|TRBV7-2|TRBJ2-7
TGTGCCAGCAGCTTAGGATTAACTCTCGCCCGCGAGCAGTACTTC
CASSLGLTLAREQYF
>NA|NA|TRBV7-8|TRBJ2-5
TGTGCCAGCAGCTTAGAGTTAGCGTCGGAGACCCAGTACTTC
CASSLELASETQYF
>TRBD2|NA|TRBV4-1|TRBJ2-7
TGCGCCAGCAGCCAAGCGGGGGGCTCCTACGAGCAGTACTTC
CASSQAGGSYEQYF
>TRBD2|once|TRBV30|TRBJ2-7
TGTGCCTGGAACCGAGGACTAGCTCCCTACGAGCAGTACTTC
CAWNRGLAPYEQYF